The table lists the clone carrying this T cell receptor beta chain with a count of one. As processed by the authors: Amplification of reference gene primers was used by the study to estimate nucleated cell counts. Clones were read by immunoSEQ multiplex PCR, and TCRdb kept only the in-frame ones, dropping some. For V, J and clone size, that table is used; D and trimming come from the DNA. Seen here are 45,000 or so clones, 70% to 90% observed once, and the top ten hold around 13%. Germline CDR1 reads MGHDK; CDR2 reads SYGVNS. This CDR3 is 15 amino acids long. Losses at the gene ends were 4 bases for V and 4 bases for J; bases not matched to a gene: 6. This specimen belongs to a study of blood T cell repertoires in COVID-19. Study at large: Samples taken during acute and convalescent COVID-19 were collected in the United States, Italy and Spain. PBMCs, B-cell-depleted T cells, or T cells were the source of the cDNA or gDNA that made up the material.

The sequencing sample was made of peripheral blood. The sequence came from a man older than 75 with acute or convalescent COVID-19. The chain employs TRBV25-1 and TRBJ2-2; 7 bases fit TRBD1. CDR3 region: CASSAKQGITGELFF. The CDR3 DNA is TGTGCCAGCAGTGCAAAACAGGGGATCACCGGGGAGCTGTTTTTT.